This is a list of T cell receptor beta chains from one sample in a study of T cells after yellow fever vaccination. TCRdb re-called the 5' RACE reads through MiXCR, storing one row per CDR3 protein. The table includes fewer than 500,000 distinct CDR3 sequences, 18% detected once. The material was PBMCs, obtained before the yellow fever booster vaccination. These receptors were collected from a man between 18 and 35 years old who received the YFV17D yellow fever vaccine. CDR3s include the opening cysteine and the closing phenylalanine or tryptophan. The order of the fields is CDR3 DNA, CDR3 protein, V gene, clone size, J gene, D gene. D genes are given only for firm matches. The listing skips clone size in some rows; elsewhere it reads once, few, many or a size class.

DNA: TGTGCCAGCAGCCTCAAGACAGGGTACTATGGCTACACCTTC
CDR3: CASSLKTGYYGYTF
V: TRBV5-6
size: few
J: TRBJ1-2
D: TRBD1

DNA: TGTGCCAGCAGTTACTCGAGGCCCTACTATGGCTACACCTTC
CDR3: CASSYSRPYYGYTF
V: TRBV6-2/TRBV6-3
size: .
J: TRBJ1-2
D: .

DNA: TGTGCCAGCAGTACCTCCGGACAGTGGAGGGGACGCAATCAGCCCCAGCATTTT
CDR3: CASSTSGQWRGRNQPQHF
V: TRBV6-1
size: once
J: TRBJ1-5
D: .

DNA: TGTGCCAGCAGAATGGACTTCAGCACTGAAGCTTTCTTT
CDR3: CASRMDFSTEAFF
V: TRBV27
size: few
J: TRBJ1-1
D: .

DNA: TGCGCCAGCAGCCGGGACAGGGAAAACATTCAGTACTTC
CDR3: CASSRDRENIQYF
V: TRBV4-3
size: many
J: TRBJ2-4
D: TRBD1

DNA: TGTGCCAGCAGTTCGGGACCGAGCTACGAGCAGTACTTC
CDR3: CASSSGPSYEQYF
V: TRBV27
size: many
J: TRBJ2-7
D: .

DNA: TGTGCCAGCAGTCCCCTCCCCGGACTAGCGGGGGGACCCTACAATGAGCAGTTCTTC
CDR3: CASSPLPGLAGGPYNEQFF
V: TRBV28
size: .
J: TRBJ2-1
D: TRBD2

DNA: TGCGCCAGCAGCATAGGAACAGGGTACAGTGGAGATGAGCAGTTCTTC
CDR3: CASSIGTGYSGDEQFF
V: TRBV5-1
size: .
J: TRBJ2-1
D: .

DNA: TGTGCCAGCAGCCCGATTCCCTCCTACAATGAGCAGTTCTTC
CDR3: CASSPIPSYNEQFF
V: TRBV7-2
size: .
J: TRBJ2-1
D: .

DNA: TGTGCCAGCAGTCCTCCGGGACTAGCGGGGGGGACCACAGATACGCAGTATTTT
CDR3: CASSPPGLAGGTTDTQYF
V: TRBV12-3/TRBV12-4
size: .
J: TRBJ2-3
D: TRBD2

DNA: TGCGCCAGCAGCTTGGGGTTCGGGAAGGAGACCCAGTACTTC
CDR3: CASSLGFGKETQYF
V: TRBV5-1
size: few
J: TRBJ2-5
D: .

DNA: TGTGCCAGCAGTTTTAATCCCCTGAGGGGAACTCTGTATTTT
CDR3: CASSFNPLRGTLYF
V: TRBV12-3/TRBV12-4
size: .
J: TRBJ2-3
D: .

DNA: TGCGCCAGCAGCCAAGGGCAGTGGGCTAGCGGGGCAACAGATACGCAGTATTTT
CDR3: CASSQGQWASGATDTQYF
V: TRBV4-1
size: .
J: TRBJ2-3
D: TRBD2

DNA: TGTGCCAGCAGTCCACAGGGGGCGCGGGGTGAAAAACTGTTTTTT
CDR3: CASSPQGARGEKLFF
V: TRBV2
size: few
J: TRBJ1-4
D: TRBD1